One TCR beta chain is described in this entry. Its target is unknown. The entry originates in a study of shared clonotypes between healthy human individuals. Overall study findings and caveats: Generally, estimated richness proved larger in naive subsets than it did in memory subsets. Sampling was confined to blood; repertoires within tissues likely differ. The naive CD4 repertoires of a few donors were compared, and around 5.1% of clonotypes were shared.

Every subset had its genomic DNA shared out evenly among several immunoSEQ plates. The method was immunoSEQ multiplex PCR; TCRdb's version includes in-frame clones alone and lacks a portion of them. The sample comprises about 750,000 clones, about 91% of which are singletons, and 24% rests with the top ten. Positively selected for CCR7, the CD45RO-negative cells used as naive CD8 cells excluded terminally differentiated effector memory CD45RA+ cells. Germline V CDR1 and CDR2: MNHEY, SMNVEV (reference sequence). The CDR3 totals 16 residues. The V and J ends lost 0 bases and 4 bases respectively, with 16 bases between them.

Sample: naive CD8+ T cells sorted from blood. The V and J genes are TRBV27 and TRBJ2-7; no clear D. This TCR was sampled from a man aged 25 to 40 in good health. The CDR3 is CASSLSGSWSPYEQYF. The CDR3 nucleotides are TGTGCCAGCAGTTTATCTGGCAGTTGGTCCCCATACGAGCAGTACTTC.